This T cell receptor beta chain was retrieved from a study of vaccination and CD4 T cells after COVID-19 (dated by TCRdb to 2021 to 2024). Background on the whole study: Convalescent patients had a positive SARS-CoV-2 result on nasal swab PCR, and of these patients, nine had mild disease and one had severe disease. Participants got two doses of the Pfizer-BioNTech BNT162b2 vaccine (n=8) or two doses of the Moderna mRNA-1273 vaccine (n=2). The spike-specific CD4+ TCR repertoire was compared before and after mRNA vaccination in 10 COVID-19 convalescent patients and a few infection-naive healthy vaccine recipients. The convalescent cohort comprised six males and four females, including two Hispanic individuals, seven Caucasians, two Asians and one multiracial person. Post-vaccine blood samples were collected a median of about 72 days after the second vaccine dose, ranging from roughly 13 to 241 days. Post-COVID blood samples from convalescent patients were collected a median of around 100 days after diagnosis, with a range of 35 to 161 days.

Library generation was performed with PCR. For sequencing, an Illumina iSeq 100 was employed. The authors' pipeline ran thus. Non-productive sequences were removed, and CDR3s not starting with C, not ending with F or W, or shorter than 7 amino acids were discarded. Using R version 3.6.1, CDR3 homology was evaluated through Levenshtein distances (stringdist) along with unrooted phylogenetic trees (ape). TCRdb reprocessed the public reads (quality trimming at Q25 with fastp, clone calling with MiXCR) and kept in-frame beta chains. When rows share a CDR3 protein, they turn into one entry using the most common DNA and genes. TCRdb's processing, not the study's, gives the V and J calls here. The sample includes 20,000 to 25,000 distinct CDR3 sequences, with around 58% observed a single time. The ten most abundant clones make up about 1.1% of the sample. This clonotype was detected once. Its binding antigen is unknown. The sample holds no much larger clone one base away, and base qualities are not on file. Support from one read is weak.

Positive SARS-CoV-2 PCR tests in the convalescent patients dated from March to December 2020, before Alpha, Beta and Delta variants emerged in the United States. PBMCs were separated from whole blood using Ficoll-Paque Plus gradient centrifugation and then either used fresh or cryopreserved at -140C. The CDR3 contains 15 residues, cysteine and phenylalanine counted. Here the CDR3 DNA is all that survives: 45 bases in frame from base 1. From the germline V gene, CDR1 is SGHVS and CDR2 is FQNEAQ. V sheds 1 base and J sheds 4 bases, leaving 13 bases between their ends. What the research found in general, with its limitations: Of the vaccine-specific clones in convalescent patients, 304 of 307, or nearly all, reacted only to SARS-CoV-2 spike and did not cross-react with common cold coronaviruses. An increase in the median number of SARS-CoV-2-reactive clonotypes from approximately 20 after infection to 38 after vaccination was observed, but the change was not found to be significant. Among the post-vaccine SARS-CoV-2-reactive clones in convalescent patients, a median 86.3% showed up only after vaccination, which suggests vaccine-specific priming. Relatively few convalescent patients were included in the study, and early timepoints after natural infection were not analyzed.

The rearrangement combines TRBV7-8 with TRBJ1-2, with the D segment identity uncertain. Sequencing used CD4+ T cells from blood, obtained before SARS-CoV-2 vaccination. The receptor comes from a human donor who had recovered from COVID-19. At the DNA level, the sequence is TGTGCCAGCAGCTTAGATATAGGCGGCGGCTATGGCTACACCTTC. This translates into CASSLDIGGGYGYTF.